This entry lists 18 T cell receptor beta chains sequenced from one sample in a study of cytomegalovirus exposure and HLA in healthy donors. With 60 Vbeta and 13 Jbeta primers, the PCR was carried out. TCRdb keeps only in-frame clones here, not all; method: immunoSEQ multiplex PCR. The table lists fewer than 120,000 clones, 76% of them singletons, with about an eighth in the top ten. The sample comprised PBMCs. The receptors come from a man aged 25-45 years in good health and CMV-seropositive.

This sequence joins TRBV9 and TRBJ1-3; D remains ambiguous. Germline assignment: CDR1 SGDLS and CDR2 YYNGEE. Trimming shortened V by 3 bases and J by 4 bases, and 11 bases separated the two germline ends. CDR3 length: 14 residues. CDR3 in DNA: TGTGCCAGCAGCGCCTCGGGAGCCGGAAACACCATATATTTT. This translates into CASSASGAGNTIYF.

V gene TRBV9 combines with J gene TRBJ2-1; 13 nucleotides align to TRBD2. CDR1 is SGDLS and CDR2 is YYNGEE in the germline V gene. CDR3 length: 17 amino acids. With V trimmed by 2 bases and J by 3 bases, 5 bases remained unmatched. This chain's CDR3 is CASSVEGLAGRYNEQFF. DNA for the CDR3: TGTGCCAGCAGCGTGGAGGGACTAGCGGGGCGCTACAATGAGCAGTTCTTC.

The table lists this clone with a few counts. V and J are TRBV5-6 and TRBJ2-2; D ambiguous. There are 14 residues in the CDR3. Trimming removed 4 bases from V and 4 bases from J, with 11 bases in between. Looked up from germline, CDR1 is SGHDT and CDR2 is YYEEEE. In DNA, the CDR3 is TGTGCCAGCAGCCGAGTCCCGGGCACCGGGGAGCTGTTTTTT. Translating it yields CASSRVPGTGELFF.

The chain joins TRBV6-5 to TRBJ2-7; 11 bases match TRBD1. V was pared by 5 bases and J by 6 bases, with 6 bases of the junction left unmatched. Germline-derived CDR1 and CDR2 are MNHEY and SVGAGI. This CDR3 is 14 amino acids long. CDR3 amino acids: CASSPGTGGFEQYF. DNA for the CDR3: TGTGCCAGCAGTCCCGGGACAGGGGGTTTCGAGCAGTACTTC.

This clone was found once. This chain connects TRBV5-1 to TRBJ1-1; possibly TRBD1 for D (6 bases). There are 15 residues in the CDR3. Trimming pared 0 bases from V and 3 bases from J, leaving 12 bases between. The germline CDR1 and CDR2 sequences are SGHRS and YFSETQ. CDR3 bases: TGCGCCAGCAGCTTGGGGGGGCGCACGGACACTGAAGCTTTCTTT. Its protein is CASSLGGRTDTEAFF. Looking up the rest from reference TRBV5-1 and TRBJ1-1 gives the full variable domain: KAGVTQTPRYLIKTRGQQVTLSCSPISGHRSVSWYQQTPGQGLQFLFEYFSETQRNKGNFPGRFSGRQFSNSRSEMNVSTLELGDSALYLCASSLGGRTDTEAFFGQGTRLTVV.

The count of this clone is one. This chain uses TRBV13 with TRBJ2-7; a possible D gene is TRBD1 (6 bases). Deletions cut 0 bases from V and 4 bases from J, with 10 bases between. The CDR3 covers 14 residues. Germline CDR1 PRHDT, CDR2 FYEKMQ (reference sequence). CDR3 region: CASSLGPGEYEQYF. The CDR3 nucleotides are TGTGCCAGCAGCTTAGGCCCAGGGGAATACGAGCAGTACTTC.

V gene TRBV2 combines with J gene TRBJ1-5, with D tentatively TRBD1 (6 bases). Looked up from germline, CDR1 is SNHLY and CDR2 is FYNNEI. The CDR3 is 14 residues long. V was clipped by 6 bases and J by 5 bases, with 14 bases between them. The CDR3, as DNA: TGTGCCAGCAGGGTTGGACAGACAGATCAGCCCCAGCATTTT. Protein sequence: CASRVGQTDQPQHF.

The CDR3 spells CASSQDRTGNYGYTF. The DNA for the CDR3 is TGTGCCAGCAGCCAAGATCGGACAGGAAACTATGGCTACACCTTC. The chain employs TRBV14 and TRBJ1-2, with 7 positions matching TRBD1. V dropped 0 bases and J dropped 2; count of bases not matched to a gene: 3. The CDR3 extends over 15 amino acids. Germline lookup yields CDR1 SGHDN and CDR2 FVKESK.

J is TRBJ1-2 and V is TRBV28; 8 nucleotides agree with TRBD1. Germline V gene lookup returns CDR1 MDHEN and CDR2 SYDVKM. This CDR3 contains 14 residues. J lost 8 bases, V lost 5 bases, and 10 bases had no gene match. The CDR3 DNA is TGTGCCAGCAGTCCAGCAGGGGGCGCGGGGGGCTACACCTTC. This encodes CASSPAGGAGGYTF.

The chain links TRBV10-3 to TRBJ2-1; 11 nucleotides line up with TRBD2. The CDR3 totals 14 residues. J gave up 6 bases and V 5 bases, and 3 bases lay outside the gene matches. In germline, CDR1 is ENHRY, CDR2 SYGVKD. DNA of the CDR3: TGTGCCATCAGTCCTAGCGGGGGGCCCAATGAGCAGTTCTTC. Translation gives CAISPSGGPNEQFF.

This clone showed up just a few times. The V call is TRBV9, the J call TRBJ2-5, with 9 bases matching TRBD2. Trimming at V came to 4 bases and at J to 9 bases, leaving 13 bases not matched to a gene. Germline V gene data show CDR1 as SGDLS and CDR2 as YYNGEE. This CDR3 is 15 amino acids long. CDR3 sequence reads: CASSQLAGGVGAQYF. DNA for the CDR3: TGTGCCAGCAGCCAGCTCGCGGGGGGGGTTGGGGCCCAGTACTTC. The full variable domain, completed using reference TRBV9 and TRBJ2-5, is DSGVTQTPKHLITATGQRVTLRCSPRSGDLSVYWYQQSLDQGLQFLIQYYNGEERAKGNILERFSAQQFPDLHSELNLSSLELGDSALYFCASSQLAGGVGAQYFGPGTRLLVL.

The chain couples TRBV28 to TRBJ1-4, with D perhaps matching TRBD1 (5 bases). The CDR3 totals 14 residues. Between the trimmed V and J ends, which lost 5 bases and 2 bases, there was a span of 9 bases. Germline assignment: CDR1 MDHEN and CDR2 SYDVKM. Written as DNA, the CDR3 is TGTGCCAGCAGTGCGGACACTACTAATGAAAAACTGTTTTTT. Residues: CASSADTTNEKLFF.

The chain joins TRBV28 to TRBJ2-5, with 10 positions matching TRBD1. This CDR3 region has 15 residues. V lost 9 bases to trimming and J lost 1 base; unmatched junction nucleotides: 8. The germline CDR1 and CDR2 sequences are MDHEN and SYDVKM. CDR3: CASLLGQGLQETQYF. In nucleotides, the CDR3 is TGTGCCAGTCTTCTGGGACAGGGGCTCCAAGAGACCCAGTACTTC.

This chain uses TRBV28 with TRBJ1-2, with 7 bases lining up with TRBD1. V lost 6 bases to trimming and J lost 4 bases; unmatched junction nucleotides: 11. The CDR3 consists of 15 residues. The germline V gene encodes CDR1 MDHEN and CDR2 SYDVKM. The chain's CDR3 is CASSTRDSGAYGYTF. In DNA form, the CDR3 reads TGTGCCAGCAGCACCCGGGACAGTGGGGCCTATGGCTACACCTTC.

This clone has a handful of counts. The rearrangement joins TRBV7-2 to TRBJ1-2; D gene ambiguous. CDR3 size: 12 residues. Germline V gene data show CDR1 as SGHTA and CDR2 as FQGNSA. The V gene lost 5 bases and the J gene lost 8 bases, with 12 bases spanning the gap. The chain's CDR3 is CASSESQAGYTF. The CDR3 nucleotides read TGTGCCAGCAGCGAAAGCCAAGCGGGCTACACCTTC.

The rearrangement uses TRBV9 and TRBJ1-3; D perhaps matches TRBD1 (6 bases). The CDR3 covers 15 residues. Germline loops: CDR1 SGDLS, CDR2 YYNGEE. Trimming removed 3 bases at V and 4 bases at J, with 14 bases between. DNA of the CDR3: TGTGCCAGCAGCGCCGCGTCTAGGGGGGGAAACACCATATATTTT. Amino acid sequence: CASSAASRGGNTIYF.

The chain has TRBV19 and TRBJ1-1; 8 bases align to TRBD1. J lost 2 bases, V lost 1 base, and 3 bases had no gene match. Germline assignment: CDR1 LNHDA and CDR2 SQIVND (reference sequence). The CDR3 runs to 15 residues. The CDR3 DNA sequence: TGTGCCAGTAGTATAGTAGCAGGGGGCAACACTGAAGCTTTCTTT. Translated: CASSIVAGGNTEAFF.

The chain has TRBV9 and TRBJ2-3; TRBD1 aligns across 7 bases. Per the germline V gene, CDR1 is SGDLS and CDR2 is YYNGEE. CDR3 length: 15 amino acids. V trimming: 2 bases; J trimming: 1 base; junction bases outside the gene matches: 4. Here the CDR3 DNA reads TGTGCCAGCAGCGTGTGGGACAGTGGCACAGATACGCAGTATTTT. Its translation: CASSVWDSGTDTQYF. Variable domain in full (rest from reference TRBV9 and TRBJ2-3): DSGVTQTPKHLITATGQRVTLRCSPRSGDLSVYWYQQSLDQGLQFLIQYYNGEERAKGNILERFSAQQFPDLHSELNLSSLELGDSALYFCASSVWDSGTDTQYFGPGTRLTVL.